The 28 T cell receptor beta chains reported below all come from one sample, sequenced in a study of CD8 T cells in Susac syndrome (dated by TCRdb to between 2018 and 2021). Library method: the immunoSEQ multiplex PCR assay. RNA was extracted with the RNeasy kit and roughly 0.45 to 1 ug was reverse transcribed using random hexamers. Using fastp trimming at Q25 and MiXCR clonotype assembly, TCRdb reanalyzed the public sequencing data and kept in-frame beta chains. Rows with one shared CDR3 protein collapse into an entry with the most common genes and DNA. The sample includes about 2,000 distinct CDR3 sequences, with around 68% observed a single time. The ten biggest clones cover around 10% of the sample. Memory subsets for TEMRA sorting were defined by CD27 and CD45RA staining, since CD62L is shed upon thawing. The sequenced material came from CD8+ TEMRA cells from PBMCs. The cell subset or site tag for this specimen amounts to: FACS-sorted terminally differentiated effector memory CD8+ T cells re-expressing CD45RA (CD8+ TEMRA). All receptors derive from a human donor with Susac syndrome.

The chain joins TRBV5-1 to TRBJ2-7; TRBD1 agrees at 7 bases. Unmatched junction bases numbered 3, after V lost 3 bases and J lost 0 bases. Germline CDR1 is SGHRS and CDR2 is YFSETQ. The CDR3 contains 14 residues. CDR3 in DNA: TGCGCCAGCAGCTACCGGGACAGCTCCTACGAGCAGTACTTC. Residues: CASSYRDSSYEQYF.

This clonotype was observed a single time. The chain has TRBV7-9 and TRBJ2-3, with 10 bases aligning to TRBD1. The length of the CDR3 is 17 residues. The germline gives CDR1 SEHNR, CDR2 FQNEAQ (reference sequence). Trimming at V came to 0 bases and at J to 2 bases, leaving 5 bases not matched to a gene. The CDR3 protein is CASSLADRGEDTDTQYF. DNA for the CDR3: TGTGCCAGCAGCTTAGCGGACAGGGGGGAGGACACAGATACGCAGTATTTT.

The V gene is TRBV6-2 or TRBV6-3, the J gene TRBJ1-1; 7 positions match TRBD1. Trimming took 6 bases from V and 0 from J; bases not matched to a gene: 22. Germline V gives CDR1 MNHEY, CDR2 SVGEGT. This CDR3 has 20 amino acids. The CDR3: CASRPDLITTGTVLNTEAFF. In DNA, the CDR3 is TGTGCCAGCAGACCTGATCTTATAACGACAGGGACGGTCTTGAACACTGAAGCTTTCTTT.

V gene TRBV12-3 or TRBV12-4 combines with J gene TRBJ2-5; 15 bases align to TRBD2. Trimming took 7 bases from V and 1 from J; bases not matched to a gene: 7. The CDR3 is 17 amino acids. CDR3 nucleotide sequence: TGTGCCAGCAATCCGGGACTAGCGGGAGGTTCCCAAGAGACCCAGTACTTC. Protein product: CASNPGLAGGSQETQYF.

The rearrangement uses TRBV7-3 and TRBJ1-5, with a tentative D call TRBD1 (5 bases). Per the germline V gene, CDR1 is SGHTA and CDR2 is FQGTGA. CDR3 length: 14 amino acids. The V gene lost 5 bases and the J gene lost 7 bases, with 15 bases spanning the gap. The CDR3 is CASSEMGPSQPQHF. In DNA, the CDR3 is TGTGCCAGCAGCGAAATGGGACCATCCCAGCCCCAGCATTTT.

The rearrangement uses TRBV9 and TRBJ1-5; TRBD1 aligns across 7 bases. The CDR3 length is 15 residues. The junction had 6 bases not matched to a gene; V was cut back by 3 bases and J by 3 bases. Germline V gene sequence: CDR1 SGDLS, CDR2 YYNGEE. For the CDR3, the DNA is TGTGCCAGCAGCGAAGGGGGCAGCTACAATCAGCCCCAGCATTTT. Its translation: CASSEGGSYNQPQHF.

On this clonotype itself: A read error may account for a junction end that differs from germline. This chain connects TRBV7-2 to TRBJ2-7, with D tentatively TRBD1 or TRBD2 (6 bases each). This CDR3 spans 19 amino acids. The germline V gene encodes CDR1 SGHTA and CDR2 FQGNSA. The CDR3 DNA reads TGTGCCCGCAGCTTAGTTTTGGGGACCGGGGGCCTCCAGGCCTACGAGCAGTACTTC. Translating gives CARSLVLGTGGLQAYEQYF.

Here the CDR3 reads CASSQRAGTASYEQYF. The CDR3 DNA sequence: TGCGCCAGCAGCCAGAGAGCCGGGACAGCCTCCTACGAGCAGTACTTC. The genes are TRBV4-3 and TRBJ2-7, with 7 bases identical to TRBD1. The germline gives CDR1 LGHNA, CDR2 YSLEER. With 3 bases clipped from V and 0 bases from J, the junction kept 8 bases outside the gene matches. The CDR3 is 16 amino acids.

This clonotype turned up a few times. V usage is TRBV3-1 and J usage is TRBJ2-1; 8 bases match TRBD2. Germline CDR1 reads LGHDT; CDR2 reads YNNKEL (reference sequence). The trim removed 2 bases at V and 7 bases at J, leaving 10 bases unmatched. CDR3 size: 16 residues. This CDR3 is CASSQPKGLVWNEQFF. For the CDR3, the DNA is TGTGCCAGCAGCCAACCCAAGGGACTAGTGTGGAATGAGCAGTTCTTC.

J is TRBJ2-7 and V is TRBV5-4; possible D gene TRBD1, 6 bases. The CDR3 covers 13 residues. CDR1 SGHNT and CDR2 YYREEE come from the germline V gene (reference sequence). V dropped 4 bases and J dropped 3 bases, with 11 bases sitting between them. The chain's CDR3 is CASSEGHFYEQYV. The CDR3 region has the DNA TGTGCCAGCAGCGAGGGACACTTCTACGAGCAGTACGTC.

Comments on this clonotype: A much bigger clone sits one base away, suggesting this may be a read error. The rearrangement links TRBV4-3 to TRBJ1-3; possibly TRBD1 for D (5 bases). The CDR3 is made up of 17 amino acids. The germline gives CDR1 LGHNA, CDR2 YSLEER. Trimming shortened V by 3 bases and J by 1 base, and 16 bases separated the two germline ends. The CDR3 DNA sequence: TGCGCCAGCAGCCATCGAAACGGGGGGAGGTCTGGAAACACCATATATTTT. Its translation: CASSHRNGGRSGNTIYF.

The J gene is TRBJ2-5, the V gene TRBV12-5, with 9 bases lining up with TRBD2. The length of the CDR3 is 16 residues. Trimming at V came to 6 bases and at J to 2 bases, leaving 10 bases not matched to a gene. Germline-derived CDR1 and CDR2 are LGHNT and FRNRAP. CDR3 bases: TGTGCTAGTGGCCCCGGGGCGGGAGGGGTTCAAGAGACCCAGTACTTC. Translating it yields CASGPGAGGVQETQYF.

The V gene is TRBV4-3, the J gene TRBJ1-4, with TRBD1 as a possible D gene (6 bases). This CDR3 is built from 18 residues. Germline lookup yields CDR1 LGHNA and CDR2 YSLEER. Trimming took 0 bases from V and 6 from J, leaving 20 bases between them. The CDR3 coding sequence is TGCGCCAGCAGCCAAGATTCGGAGACAGGATCTATATATGAAAAACTGTTTTTT. It is translated as CASSQDSETGSIYEKLFF.

This clonotype showed up just a few times. The chain links TRBV27 to TRBJ2-3, with 10 positions matching TRBD2. The V segment lost 2 bases and the J segment 4 bases; nucleotides outside the gene matches: 9. The germline V gene encodes CDR1 MNHEY and CDR2 SMNVEV (reference sequence). The CDR3 length is 17 residues. CDR3 DNA: TGTGCCAGCAGTTTAGAGGAAGCGGGAGGGTTGGCAGATACGCAGTATTTT. Translation: CASSLEEAGGLADTQYF.

This clonotype rates as large (0.1 to 1%). DNA of the CDR3: TGTGCCAGCAGCTCGCACGAAACGACAGGGGTGAATTCACCCCTCCACTTT. Translating gives CASSSHETTGVNSPLHF. The J gene is TRBJ1-6, the V gene TRBV7-9; TRBD1 aligns across 8 bases. This CDR3 spans 17 amino acids. Trimming at V came to 4 bases and at J to 7 bases, leaving 12 bases not matched to a gene. Germline CDR1 reads SEHNR; CDR2 reads FQNEAQ (reference sequence).

CDR3 protein: CASSDRQGPYNEQFF. The DNA for the CDR3 is TGTGCCAGCAGTGACCGGCAGGGGCCCTACAATGAGCAGTTCTTC. The rearrangement joins TRBV2 to TRBJ2-1; maybe TRBD1 (6 bases). Germline V gene lookup returns CDR1 SNHLY and CDR2 FYNNEI. The CDR3 has 15 residues. V gave up 3 bases and J gave up 2 bases, with 11 bases separating them.

There are a few counts of this clonotype. The chain joins TRBV20-1 to TRBJ2-3, with 11 bases fitting TRBD1. The CDR3 length is 16 residues. The junction had 9 bases not matched to a gene; V was cut back by 5 bases and J by 2 bases. Germline CDR1 DFQATT, CDR2 SNEGSKA (reference sequence). The CDR3 here is CSAVEGDRGNTDTQYF. The CDR3 nucleotides are TGCAGTGCTGTTGAAGGGGACAGGGGGAACACAGATACGCAGTATTTT.

V is TRBV11-2 and J is TRBJ2-2; D possibly matches TRBD1 or TRBD2 (5 bases each). This CDR3 has 18 amino acids. The germline V gene encodes CDR1 SGHAT and CDR2 FQNNGV. Trimming took 0 bases from V and 3 from J, leaving 17 bases between them. CDR3 in DNA: TGTGCCAGCAGCTTAGATCGGGCTCAACGGGACCACACCGGGGAGCTGTTTTTT. As protein: CASSLDRAQRDHTGELFF.

The rearrangement joins TRBV7-6 to TRBJ2-3, with 7 positions matching TRBD2. Per germline, CDR1 SGHVS and CDR2 FNYEAQ. The J segment lost 2 bases and the V segment lost 4 bases, leaving 18 bases of the junction unmatched. The CDR3 consists of 19 residues. The CDR3 reads CASSSLQSFGAGNTDTQYF. CDR3 coding DNA: TGTGCCAGCAGCTCACTACAGTCCTTCGGAGCGGGGAACACAGATACGCAGTATTTT.

This clonotype has only one observation. This chain uses TRBV27 with TRBJ2-1; D may be TRBD2 (6 bases). The V gene's germline CDR1 is MNHEY and CDR2 SMNVEV (reference sequence). The CDR3 is made up of 15 amino acids. Trimming stripped 6 bases from V and 0 bases from J, with 12 bases between. CDR3 nucleotides: TGTGCCAGCAGCCTCGACGGGAGCTCCTACAATGAGCAGTTCTTC. Translation: CASSLDGSSYNEQFF.

This clonotype has only one observation. The rearrangement joins TRBV5-6 to TRBJ1-1; D gene uncertain. Germline CDR1 and CDR2: SGHDT and YYEEEE. Trimming took off 3 bases at V and 3 bases at J, with 15 bases between the two ends. The CDR3 contains 15 residues. CDR3 nucleotide sequence: TGTGCCAGCAGCTCGACCGCCCCAGGAGACACTGAAGCTTTCTTT. Protein: CASSSTAPGDTEAFF.

V and J are TRBV4-2 and TRBJ2-7; the D gene is possibly TRBD2 (6 bases). V was trimmed by 0 bases and J by 0 bases, leaving 9 bases between them. Germline V CDR1 and CDR2: LGHNA, YNFKEQ. This CDR3 has 15 amino acids. The CDR3 region is CASSQEAGTSYEQYF. In DNA form, the CDR3 reads TGTGCCAGCAGCCAAGAGGCGGGAACCTCCTACGAGCAGTACTTC.

The V call is TRBV28, the J call TRBJ2-5; 9 nucleotides match TRBD2. The CDR3 covers 18 residues. Germline V gene data show CDR1 as MDHEN and CDR2 as SYDVKM. Germline trimming cut 4 bases from V and 1 base from J; bases unmatched to any gene: 13. The CDR3 nucleotides read TGTGCCAGCAGTTCCCCGTTTTACGGCGGGGGGGTCCAAGAGACCCAGTACTTC. It is translated as CASSSPFYGGGVQETQYF. Variable domain in full (rest from reference TRBV28 and TRBJ2-5): DVKVTQSSRYLVKRTGEKVFLECVQDMDHENMFWYRQDPGLGLRLIYFSYDVKMKEKGDIPEGYSVSREKKERFSLILESASTNQTSMYLCASSSPFYGGGVQETQYFGPGTRLLVL.

As for this clonotype: A much bigger clone sits one base away, suggesting this may be a read error. J is TRBJ2-2 and V is TRBV28, with D unresolved. Germline CDR1 MDHEN, CDR2 SYDVKM. This CDR3 comprises 13 residues. CDR3 region: CAISFTPFGELFF. CDR3 sequence (DNA): TGTGCCATCAGTTTTACCCCGTTCGGGGAGCTGTTTTTT.

In this sample, this clonotype turned up a few times. The V gene is TRBV6-6, the J gene TRBJ2-7, with D possibly being TRBD1 (5 bases). Trimming removed 2 bases at V and 3 bases at J, with 5 bases between. Germline V lookup: CDR1 MNHNY, CDR2 SVGAGI (reference sequence). This CDR3 comprises 12 residues. CDR3 residues: CASSYTGYEQYV. In DNA form, the CDR3 reads TGTGCCAGCAGTTACACAGGCTACGAGCAGTACGTC.

The chain recombines TRBV28 with TRBJ2-5, with 9 bases that match TRBD2. Germline lookup yields CDR1 MDHEN and CDR2 SYDVKM. The length of the CDR3 is 18 residues. With 4 bases clipped from V and 1 base from J, the junction kept 13 bases outside the gene matches. CDR3 bases: TGTGCCAGCAGTTCCCCGTTTACGGCGGGGGGGGGCCAAGAGACCCAGTACTTC. Amino acids: CASSSPFTAGGGQETQYF.

The V and J genes are TRBV3-1 and TRBJ1-4, with unresolved D. From germline, CDR1 is LGHDT and CDR2 YNNKEL (reference sequence). V was pared by 0 bases and J by 12 bases, with 17 bases between. The CDR3 length is 15 residues. Written as DNA, the CDR3 is TGTGCCAGCAGCCAAGATCGTGGGCCACCTAAGGAACTGTTTTTT. It encodes CASSQDRGPPKELFF.

The CDR3 sequence: CASSLEGGLTQETQYF. CDR3 DNA: TGTGCCAGCAGCTTAGAGGGTGGGCTAACCCAAGAGACCCAGTACTTC. The J gene is TRBJ2-5, the V gene TRBV7-6; D gene uncertain. The CDR3 is 16 amino acids. CDR1 is SGHVS and CDR2 is FNYEAQ in the germline V gene. With 1 base removed from V and 1 base from J, the gap between germline ends came to 13 bases.